The clone carrying this T cell receptor (beta chain) was seen at least ten times. Its specificity is unknown. This record comes from a study of T cells in Graves' hyperthyroidism and ophthalmopathy. Study-wide background: Specimen type is peripheral blood, collected at initial diagnosis prior to any treatment.

Study-level results: Ophthalmopathy onset followed model prediction by a median approximately 5.9 months.

The CDR3 regions of TCR beta were amplified from RNA transcripts. The study used the HTBI primer set for a first-round RT-PCR of the TCR CDR3. TCRdb re-called the multiplex PCR reads through MiXCR, storing one row per CDR3 protein. The sample includes about 320,000 distinct CDR3 sequences, approximately 16% of them seen just once. Germline V gene data show CDR1 as SGHRS and CDR2 as YFSETQ. This CDR3 has 14 residues. Germline trimming cut 2 bases from V and 2 bases from J; bases unmatched to any gene: 3. The chain carries TRBV5-1 and TRBJ2-7; the match to TRBD1 covers 8 bases. The source is a man younger than 40 with Graves' hyperthyroidism. The sample taken for sequencing was blood. The CDR3 region is CASSFYRGTYEQYF. Written as DNA, the CDR3 is TGCGCCAGCAGCTTCTACAGGGGGACCTACGAGCAGTACTTC.